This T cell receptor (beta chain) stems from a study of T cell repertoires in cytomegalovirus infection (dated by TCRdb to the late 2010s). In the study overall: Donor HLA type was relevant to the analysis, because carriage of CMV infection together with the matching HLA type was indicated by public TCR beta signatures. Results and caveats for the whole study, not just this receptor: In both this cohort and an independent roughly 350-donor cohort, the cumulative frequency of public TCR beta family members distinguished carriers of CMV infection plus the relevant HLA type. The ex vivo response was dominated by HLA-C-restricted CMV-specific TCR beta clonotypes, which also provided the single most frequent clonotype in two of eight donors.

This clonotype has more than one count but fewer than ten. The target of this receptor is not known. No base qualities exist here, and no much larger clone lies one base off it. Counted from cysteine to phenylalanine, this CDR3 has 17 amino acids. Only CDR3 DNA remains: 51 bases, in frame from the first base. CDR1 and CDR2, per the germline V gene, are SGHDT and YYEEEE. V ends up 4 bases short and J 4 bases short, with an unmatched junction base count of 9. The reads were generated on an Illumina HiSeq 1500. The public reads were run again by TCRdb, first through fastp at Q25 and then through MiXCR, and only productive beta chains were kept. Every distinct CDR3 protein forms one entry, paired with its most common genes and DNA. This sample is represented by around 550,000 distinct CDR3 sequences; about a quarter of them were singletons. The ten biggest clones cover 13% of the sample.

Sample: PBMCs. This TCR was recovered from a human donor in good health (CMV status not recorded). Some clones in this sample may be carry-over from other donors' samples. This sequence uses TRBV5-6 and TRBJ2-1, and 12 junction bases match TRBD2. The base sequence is TGTGCCAGCAGCCCTTACCCTAGCGGGAGGGGTTACAATGAGCAGTTCTTC. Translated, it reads CASSPYPSGRGYNEQFF.